The T cell receptor beta chain under discussion was sequenced for a study of Ad26.COV2.S vaccination and SARS-CoV-2 variants (dated by TCRdb to the early 2020s). Background for the entire study: TCRbeta repertoire sequencing was used to assess the specificity and breadth of SARS-CoV-2-reactive T cell receptors after Ad26.COV2.S vaccination. A total of approximately 30 samples were included in the TCR-sequenced set, comprising around 19 Ad26.COV2.S vaccine recipients, 5 placebo recipients and 8 SARS-CoV-2 convalescent individuals.

The germline V gene (reference sequence) provides CDR1 SEHNR and CDR2 FQNEAQ. The CDR3 spans 12 residues, from the cysteine through the phenylalanine. Of the read, only the CDR3 DNA is kept; its 36 bases are in frame from base 1. V drops 6 bases and J drops 5 bases, leaving 10 bases in between. As to this clone: This clone's antigen is unknown. Base qualities are not at hand, and no much larger clone is one base apart.

In light of the paper, this sample's time point label describes: individuals recovered from natural SARS-CoV-2 infection. Beyond this particular receptor, the publication reports: After vaccination, substantial breadth of spike-specific CD8+ and CD4+ T cell responses was reported. Compared with placebo recipients, Ad26.COV2.S recipients showed higher spike-specific TCR breadth (P = 0.0014). Comparable non-spike TCR breadth was observed between vaccine and placebo recipients, consistent with only spike being contained in the vaccine. The authors noted that the TCR breadth and depth analyses may have underestimated total T cell responses.

The immunoSEQ Assay was the method used to sequence TCRbeta CDR3 regions. After extraction, genomic DNA underwent amplification by bias-controlled multiplex PCR, followed by high-throughput sequencing. The authors' analysis ran thus. To quantify the absolute abundance of every unique TCRbeta CDR3 region, sequences were collapsed and filtered. T cell fraction was estimated by normalizing TCRbeta template counts to usable DNA, with usable DNA measured through amplification of reference genes found in all nucleated cells. Repertoire TCRs were annotated as SARS-CoV-2-specific when V gene, CDR3 amino acid sequence and J gene were exactly matched to a known reactive TCR set. The reference SARS-CoV-2 TCR set was obtained from MIRA and was filtered for enrichment in COVID-19-positive ImmuneCODE repertoires, whereby public or cross-reactive TCRs were removed. Using the MIRA antigens, annotated TCRs were further analysed by specific ORF or by position within an ORF. Breadth was defined as annotated unique rearrangements over total unique productive rearrangements; depth was the summed frequency of those rearrangements. Two-sided Wilcoxon rank-sum tests were applied when comparing TCR breadth between groups. What TCRdb holds here is the immuneACCESS table cut down to in-frame rearrangements. Part of the clones is not present; checked against another copy, under half of the missing clones reflect an unresolved V gene, and the others are unexplained. The V and J calls and the clone size are those of that table, but D and trimming were determined from the DNA. The table for this sample lists fewer than 150,000 clones; about nine tenths of them were counted only once. Together, the top ten hold less than 6% of the sample.

The V and J genes are TRBV7-9 and TRBJ1-2, with the identity of the D gene unclear. The source material was peripheral blood, sampled after recovery from COVID-19. This TCR was recovered from a human donor who had recovered from COVID-19. In nucleotides, the sequence is TGTGCCAGCAGTGTGCAGAGTTATGGCTACACCTTC. This codes for CASSVQSYGYTF.